This T cell receptor beta chain was observed in a study of identical twins listed by TCRdb under 2016. Background on the whole study: To test whether fetal clonotypes persist, the study used deep sequencing on TCR alpha and beta repertoires from monozygotic twins, unrelated adults of various ages, and cord blood. To rule out contamination, the twin experiments were replicated at different times with different library preparation protocols.

The library came from 5' RACE. This sample was sequenced with an Illumina HiSeq 2000. A universal primer binding site was introduced by template switching, and a unique molecular identifier was present in the final cDNA, enabling accurate counting of TCR cDNA molecules. Specific primers in the conserved constant-segment region were used to synthesize first-strand cDNA for the TCR alpha and beta chains. To control for contamination, every cDNA library carried two barcodes: a SMART-Mk sample barcode plus Illumina barcodes. TruSeq adapter sequences, together with Illumina sample barcodes, were added in two successive PCR steps. The TCR alpha and beta cDNA libraries were sequenced on the Illumina HiSeq platform using custom primers. On the authors' methods: MiGEC processed the raw reads to extract unique molecular identifiers, while MiXCR was used to determine the CDR3 positions. Recombination models were inferred per individual with the repgenHMM and IGoR tools using an EM algorithm. Shared clonotype analysis was performed with the tcR package in R, normalizing sharing by the product of cloneset sizes. Out-of-frame nonproductive sequences were analyzed to study raw recombination free of thymic and clonal selection effects. The raw public data were reprocessed by TCRdb itself: fastp quality trimming at Q25, MiXCR clonotype calling, in-frame beta chains only. Entries that share a CDR3 protein sequence are merged under the most common genes and DNA. TCRdb's processing, not the authors' own work, is the source of the V and J calls. The sample table holds approximately 1.8 million distinct CDR3 sequences, of which about 31% were seen once. The leading ten clones occupy under 0.35% of the sample.

General conclusions and limits of the study: Excess twin sharing in beta out-of-frame sequences was weaker because fewer shared sequences lowered the signal-to-noise ratio. Because the same donors could not be followed over many years, the conclusions relied on cross-sectional statistical analysis. Zero-insertion analyses could be partly confounded by invariant T cells such as MAIT and iNKT, though diverse VJ usage argued against such confounding for most clonotypes. Recombination models systematically underestimated out-of-frame TCR alpha sharing in monozygotic twins but agreed with sharing between unrelated individuals. Out-of-frame TCR alpha sequences shared between twins showed an excess of low generation-probability sequences compared with coincidental sharing between unrelated individuals. Abundant cord blood beta clonotypes carried fewer insertions; young adult naive repertoires showed a weaker similar trend, while memory repertoires showed none.

The CDR3 spans 14 residues, from the cysteine through the phenylalanine. Just CDR3 DNA is preserved here, 42 bases in frame from base 1. Unmatched junction bases come to 3, with V trimmed by 1 base and J by 6 bases. CDR1 and CDR2 (SGHTA, FQGNSA) derive from the germline V gene. This clonotype has more than one count but fewer than ten. Which antigen it targets is not known. Base qualities are not at hand, and no much larger clone is one base apart. Every donor in the study was a healthy Caucasian. The specimen sequenced was cord blood. The receptor was derived from a newborn girl in good health. Recombination linked TRBV7-2 to TRBJ2-1, with TRBD2 matching 7 junction bases. This receptor carries the CDR3 CASSLVAGPNEQFF. In nucleotide form, the sequence is TGTGCCAGCAGCTTAGTAGCGGGTCCCAATGAGCAGTTCTTC.